This TCR beta chain is from a study of CD8 T cells in Susac syndrome. Study-level findings and limits: That the number of individuals in its TCR sequencing and HLA analysis was relatively small was acknowledged by the study.

Reverse transcription of about 0.5 to 1 ug RNA used random hexamers. The authors amplified TCR beta CDR3 across 54 Vbeta and 13 Jbeta using immunoSEQ multiplex PCR. TCRdb ran MiXCR on the immunoSEQ multiplex PCR reads and lists one entry per CDR3 protein. The sample carries some 150,000 distinct CDR3 sequences, 95% to 96% recorded once. Included as multiple sclerosis controls were treatment-naive patients who had stable or active relapsing-remitting disease. In germline, CDR1 is GTSNPN, CDR2 SVGIG (reference sequence). Trimming removed 2 bases from V and 8 bases from J, with 10 bases in between. The CDR3 is 12 amino acids. In regard to this clonotype: Its antigen remains unidentified.

This chain joins TRBV30 and TRBJ1-3, with a weak D call TRBD1 (5 bases). The source material was CD8+ T cells from PBMCs. The receptor's source is a human donor with multiple sclerosis. The CDR3 loop is CAWSYRGDTIYF. The CDR3 DNA is TGTGCCTGGAGTTATAGGGGTGACACCATATATTTT.